This passage covers 31 T cell receptor beta chains from one sample sequenced in a study of blood T cell repertoires in COVID-19. Using immunoSEQ multiplex PCR, the repertoire was profiled, and TCRdb retains in-frame clones only, with some absent. This table has 200,000 to 300,000 clones, about 90% appearing once. The sequencing sample was made of peripheral blood. These receptor sequences come from a man in his 60s with acute or convalescent COVID-19.

The rearrangement links TRBV2 to TRBJ2-1; 14 bases are a match to TRBD2. This CDR3 is built from 17 residues. V shed 5 bases and J 6 bases; nucleotides not matched to a gene: 9. Germline V CDR1 and CDR2: SNHLY, FYNNEI. The CDR3 nucleotides are TGTGCCAGCAGTTCGGGACTAGCGGGAGAGGAGGGCAATGAGCAGTTCTTC. Translating it yields CASSSGLAGEEGNEQFF.

V gene TRBV11-3 combines with J gene TRBJ2-7; 8 nucleotides agree with TRBD2. From germline, CDR1 is SGHNT and CDR2 YENEEA. V dropped 1 base and J dropped 0; count of bases not matched to a gene: 8. This CDR3 is 17 amino acids long. Here the CDR3 reads CASSLGWSGGPSYEQYF. DNA of the CDR3: TGTGCCAGCAGCTTAGGTTGGTCGGGAGGGCCCTCCTACGAGCAGTACTTC.

The chain couples TRBV27 to TRBJ2-4; a weak D match, TRBD1 (8 bases). This CDR3 has 16 residues. Germline V gene lookup returns CDR1 MNHEY and CDR2 SMNVEV (reference sequence). V was cut by 6 bases and J by 1 base, with 16 bases left in between. The CDR3 sequence is CASRTTGGVAKNIQYF. The CDR3 DNA reads TGTGCCAGCAGGACAACAGGGGGGGTCGCCAAAAACATTCAGTACTTC.

The chain joins TRBV28 to TRBJ1-3; D gene unclear. V dropped 5 bases and J dropped 6 bases, with 17 bases sitting between them. Germline V lookup: CDR1 MDHEN, CDR2 SYDVKM. CDR3 size: 15 residues. In DNA form, the CDR3 reads TGTGCCAGCAGTACTGAAGCGGCGCCAGAAAACACCATATATTTT. Translated: CASSTEAAPENTIYF.

This chain joins TRBV7-2 and TRBJ1-1; D is perhaps TRBD1 (6 bases). The CDR3 extends over 14 amino acids. Germline values: CDR1 SGHTA, CDR2 FQGNSA. Trimming pared 2 bases from V and 6 bases from J, leaving 13 bases between. The CDR3 reads CASSLFIQGPEAFF. The CDR3 DNA reads TGTGCCAGCAGCTTATTTATTCAGGGGCCTGAAGCTTTCTTT.

This clone was seen more than once but under ten times. The V gene is TRBV27, the J gene TRBJ1-2; D is possibly TRBD1 (5 bases). The germline CDR1 and CDR2 sequences are MNHEY and SMNVEV (reference sequence). Trimming cost V 7 bases and J 4 bases, with 28 bases left between them. This CDR3 contains 18 residues. The CDR3 protein is CASTADRDPMATTYGYTF. The CDR3, as DNA: TGTGCCAGCACCGCCGACAGAGACCCTATGGCTACCACCTATGGCTACACCTTC.

This chain links TRBV5-1 with TRBJ2-7, with TRBD1 matching 7 bases. Germline CDR1 is SGHRS and CDR2 is YFSETQ. The J segment lost 1 base and the V segment lost 4 bases, leaving 5 bases of the junction unmatched. The CDR3 is 14 residues long. The CDR3 region is CASSQMTGSYEQYF. The CDR3 nucleotides are TGCGCCAGCAGCCAAATGACAGGGTCCTACGAGCAGTACTTC. Full variable domain (remainder filled in from reference TRBV5-1 and TRBJ2-7): KAGVTQTPRYLIKTRGQQVTLSCSPISGHRSVSWYQQTPGQGLQFLFEYFSETQRNKGNFPGRFSGRQFSNSRSEMNVSTLELGDSALYLCASSQMTGSYEQYFGPGTRLTVT.

This clone was seen only a few times. Additional DNA sequences in this sample encode the identical CDR3. This chain links TRBV28 with TRBJ1-1, with TRBD1 matching over 9 bases. After removal of 5 bases from V and 5 bases from J, the junction contained 9 bases not matched to a gene. CDR1 and CDR2 from the germline V gene are MDHEN and SYDVKM. This CDR3 spans 15 amino acids. Written as DNA, the CDR3 is TGTGCCAGCAGTCTTAACAGGGGGCGCGGAACTGAAGCTTTCTTT. Its translation is CASSLNRGRGTEAFF.

The chain links TRBV30 to TRBJ1-2; possible D gene TRBD1, 5 bases. The V gene's germline CDR1 is GTSNPN and CDR2 SVGIG (reference sequence). V was cut by 8 bases and J by 0 bases, with 25 bases left in between. The CDR3 runs to 17 residues. CDR3 DNA sequence: TGTGCCGGGACGGGGGGTCAGAAAACCAATCCTAACTATGGCTACACCTTC. Translated, it gives CAGTGGQKTNPNYGYTF.

The gene calls are TRBV7-2 and TRBJ2-7; D is undetermined. The CDR3 is made up of 11 amino acids. V was clipped by 4 bases and J by 9 bases, with 10 bases between them. Per the germline V gene, CDR1 is SGHTA and CDR2 is FQGNSA. As DNA, the CDR3 is TGTGCCAGCAGCTCATATTCGGTGCAGTACTTC. Residues: CASSSYSVQYF.

The chain uses TRBV5-1 and TRBJ1-4; 7 bases line up with TRBD1. The CDR3 extends over 14 amino acids. Losses at the gene ends were 0 bases for V and 8 bases for J; bases not matched to a gene: 4. CDR1 and CDR2 (germline): SGHRS, YFSETQ. The CDR3 coding sequence is TGCGCCAGCAGCTTGGGACAGGGAAGGGAAAAACTGTTTTTT. Translated, it gives CASSLGQGREKLFF.

This clone was detected a few times. The chain links TRBV28 to TRBJ2-1; D is perhaps TRBD2 (7 bases). There are 16 residues in the CDR3. The V end was cut by 6 bases, the J end by 5 bases, with 20 bases between. Germline CDR1 reads MDHEN; CDR2 reads SYDVKM. CDR3 bases: TGTGCCAGCAGATGGGGGGCACTAGCGAGTAACAATGAGCAGTTCTTC. This sequence encodes CASRWGALASNNEQFF.

This chain links TRBV7-9 with TRBJ1-2; D not certain. Germline CDR1 and CDR2: SEHNR and FQNEAQ (reference sequence). Between the trimmed V and J ends, which lost 6 bases and 5 bases, there was a span of 16 bases. The CDR3 has 14 amino acids. Written as DNA, the CDR3 is TGTGCCAGCAGTCATAATGGGAGGACGTATGGCTACACCTTC. This sequence encodes CASSHNGRTYGYTF.

The chain has TRBV7-2 and TRBJ2-5, with 7 bases lining up with TRBD2. Germline CDR1 is SGHTA and CDR2 is FQGNSA. The CDR3 is 16 residues long. V gave up 4 bases and J gave up 3 bases; unmatched junction bases: 11. CDR3 coding DNA: TGTGCCAGCAGCTCGAGACTCGGGACTATAGAAGAGACCCAGTACTTC. This translates into CASSSRLGTIEETQYF.

This clone has only one observation. The rearrangement uses TRBV9 and TRBJ1-4; maybe TRBD1 (6 bases). The CDR3 runs 14 residues. Deletions cut 3 bases from V and 13 bases from J, with 19 bases between. Germline V gene data show CDR1 as SGDLS and CDR2 as YYNGEE. In nucleotides, the CDR3 is TGTGCCAGCAGCGCCCACAGGGTGGAAGAGGGACTGTTTTTT. This gives the protein CASSAHRVEEGLFF.

The chain has TRBV6-2 or TRBV6-3 and TRBJ1-6; 7 bases are a match to TRBD1. This CDR3 comprises 14 residues. Trimming at V came to 4 bases and at J to 5 bases, leaving 2 bases not matched to a gene. The germline V gene encodes CDR1 MNHEY and CDR2 SVGEGT. CDR3 bases: TGTGCCAGCAGTTTCGGGACAGATAATTCACCCCTCCACTTT. This encodes CASSFGTDNSPLHF.

This chain links TRBV6-5 with TRBJ1-2; 7 bases are a match to TRBD1. J was trimmed by 0 bases and V by 5 bases; bases with no gene match: 6. Germline loops: CDR1 MNHEY, CDR2 SVGAGI. This CDR3 contains 15 residues. The CDR3 coding sequence is TGTGCCAGCAGTCGACAGGGCGAGGCTAACTATGGCTACACCTTC. It translates to CASSRQGEANYGYTF.

In its sample, this clone was seen once. The chain couples TRBV3-1 (or the pseudogene TRBV3-2) to TRBJ1-2; TRBD1 is a possible D gene (5 bases). CDR1 and CDR2 from the germline V gene are LGHDT and YNNKEL (reference sequence). V gave up 0 bases and J gave up 11 bases, with 19 bases separating them. The CDR3 consists of 15 residues. In DNA, the CDR3 is TGTGCCAGCAGCCAAGATAAGGGGCCCTCAAAGAGGTACACCTTC. Protein: CASSQDKGPSKRYTF.

This clone came up once. The V gene is TRBV19, the J gene TRBJ1-5; possible D gene TRBD1, 6 bases. The CDR3 contains 14 residues. Germline values: CDR1 LNHDA, CDR2 SQIVND (reference sequence). The V gene lost 7 bases and the J gene lost 3 bases, with 13 bases spanning the gap. Here the CDR3 reads CASTHQGSNQPQHF. The CDR3 DNA is TGTGCCAGTACGCATCAGGGGTCCAATCAGCCCCAGCATTTT.

The rearrangement joins TRBV4-3 to TRBJ2-1, with 15 bases matching TRBD2. Germline loops: CDR1 LGHNA, CDR2 YSLEER. Losses at the gene ends were 3 bases for V and 6 bases for J; bases not matched to a gene: 3. This CDR3 contains 16 residues. The CDR3: CASSHGTSGRSNEQFF. In DNA, the CDR3 is TGCGCCAGCAGCCATGGGACTAGCGGGAGGTCCAATGAGCAGTTCTTC.

This chain connects TRBV7-2 to TRBJ1-3; TRBD1 aligns across 7 bases. The CDR3 covers 15 residues. Germline V CDR1 and CDR2: SGHTA, FQGNSA. Trimming removed 4 bases from V and 1 base from J; junction bases left unmatched: 4. This CDR3 is CASSSGTESGNTIYF. Here the CDR3 DNA reads TGTGCCAGCAGCTCAGGGACAGAATCTGGAAACACCATATATTTT.

V usage is TRBV28 and J usage is TRBJ1-2, with D possibly being TRBD1 (6 bases). V was trimmed by 5 bases and J by 8 bases, leaving 15 bases between them. The CDR3 consists of 13 residues. The V gene's germline CDR1 is MDHEN and CDR2 SYDVKM. The CDR3 DNA follows: TGTGCCAGCAGTCCTCAACAGGGCCACGGCTACACCTTC. Translating gives CASSPQQGHGYTF.

This chain joins TRBV20-1 and TRBJ2-2; 8 nucleotides line up with TRBD2. Germline V gene data show CDR1 as DFQATT and CDR2 as SNEGSKA (reference sequence). V lost 3 bases, J lost 3 bases, and 15 bases stayed unmatched. This CDR3 is 18 amino acids long. Written as DNA, the CDR3 is TGCAGTGCTAGTGAACGGGAGGGTCCAAACGAGTACACCGGGGAGCTGTTTTTT. It specifies CSASEREGPNEYTGELFF.

This chain joins TRBV18 and TRBJ1-1, with 7 bases lining up with TRBD1. Germline CDR1 reads KGHSH; CDR2 reads LQKENI. There are 15 residues in the CDR3. With 0 bases clipped from V and 5 bases from J, the junction kept 6 bases outside the gene matches. The CDR3 DNA is TGTGCCAGCTCACCACCGACAGGGACTTGGACTGAAGCTTTCTTT. Translated, it gives CASSPPTGTWTEAFF.

In its sample, this clone was seen once. The chain is built from TRBV27 and TRBJ2-1, with TRBD1 matching over 8 bases. The CDR3 totals 16 residues. V shed 6 bases, J shed 8 bases, and the junction held 15 bases outside the gene matches. The germline V gene encodes CDR1 MNHEY and CDR2 SMNVEV (reference sequence). The CDR3 bases are TGTGCCAGCAGCCTCTCTCGGGACAGGCGGGGTGATGAGCAGTTCTTC. It encodes CASSLSRDRRGDEQFF.

The gene calls are TRBV9 and TRBJ1-1, with D possibly being TRBD1 (5 bases). Trimming took off 4 bases at V and 1 base at J, with 8 bases between the two ends. The germline gives CDR1 SGDLS, CDR2 YYNGEE. The CDR3 loop spans 13 amino acids. CDR3 in DNA: TGTGCCAGCAGCCGAACAGGGAACACTGAAGCTTTCTTT. Its protein product is CASSRTGNTEAFF.

The chain links TRBV3-1 (or the pseudogene TRBV3-2) to TRBJ1-4; 9 bases are a match to TRBD1. The CDR3 contains 15 residues. Germline V gene sequence: CDR1 LGHDT, CDR2 YNNKEL (reference sequence). Trimming removed 4 bases from V and 7 bases from J; junction bases left unmatched: 7. CDR3 nucleotide sequence: TGTGCCAGCAGCCTCCCGGGACAGGGAGGTGAAAAACTGTTTTTT. It is translated as CASSLPGQGGEKLFF.

The chain uses TRBV29-1 and TRBJ2-1, with TRBD1 matching over 8 bases. V lost 2 bases, J lost 5 bases, and 11 bases stayed unmatched. There are 16 residues in the CDR3. Germline assignment: CDR1 SQVTM and CDR2 ANQGSEA. Here the CDR3 reads CSVEPEDRVAHNEQFF. The DNA for the CDR3 is TGCAGCGTTGAACCCGAGGACAGGGTTGCCCACAATGAGCAGTTCTTC.

In the case of this clone: This specimen includes other DNA sequences encoding the same CDR3. The V call is TRBV15, the J call TRBJ2-2; the D gene is possibly TRBD2 (5 bases). Trimming shortened V by 0 bases and J by 5 bases, and 7 bases separated the two germline ends. Germline CDR1 reads LNHNV; CDR2 reads YYDKDF (reference sequence). The CDR3 runs to 14 residues. The CDR3 spells CATSRDRGTGELFF. CDR3 nucleotides: TGTGCCACCAGCAGAGATCGGGGTACCGGGGAGCTGTTTTTT. The full variable domain, rest sourced from reference TRBV15 and TRBJ2-2, is DAMVIQNPRYQVTQFGKPVTLSCSQTLNHNVMYWYQQKSSQAPKLLFHYYDKDFNNEADTPDNFQSRRPNTSFCFLDIRSPGLGDTAMYLCATSRDRGTGELFFGEGSRLTVL.

The chain carries TRBV2 and TRBJ2-1, with D tentatively TRBD2 (5 bases). Trimming took off 3 bases at V and 0 bases at J, with 9 bases between the two ends. Germline CDR1 is SNHLY and CDR2 is FYNNEI. The CDR3 is made up of 15 amino acids. The CDR3, as DNA: TGTGCCAGCAGTGACGGGATGAGCTCCTACAATGAGCAGTTCTTC. It translates to CASSDGMSSYNEQFF.

In this sample, this clone turned up once. The chain has TRBV2 and TRBJ2-7, with 7 nucleotides matching TRBD1. V dropped 9 bases and J dropped 2; count of bases not matched to a gene: 16. This CDR3 comprises 16 residues. Germline CDR1 is SNHLY and CDR2 is FYNNEI. This CDR3 is CASTEGGGTVPYEQYF. In DNA, the CDR3 is TGTGCCAGTACCGAAGGGGGTGGGACAGTCCCCTACGAGCAGTACTTC.